These 15 T cell receptor beta chains were sequenced from one sample in a study of T cell clonality in common variable immunodeficiency. Measured with immunoSEQ multiplex PCR; TCRdb has only the in-frame clones, and not every one. The sample holds under 35,000 clones, and no clone turns up only once. The sequencing sample was made of peripheral blood mononuclear cells. These receptors originate from a person between 18 and 75 years old in good health.

This clone occurred many times. The CDR3 goes on 3 residues after the read ends, and that part is filled in from the germline J gene. J is TRBJ2-1 and V is TRBV20-1; 7 nucleotides line up with TRBD2. Germline V gene sequence: CDR1 DFQATT, CDR2 SNEGSKA (reference sequence). The V and J ends lost 1 base and 6 bases, in that order; junction bases with no gene match: 6. The CDR3 loop spans 14 amino acids. CDR3 sequence: CSARVPGLPNEQFF. CDR3 DNA, as far as it was read: TGCAGTGCTAGAGTCCCGGGACTACCCAATGAG.

This clone was counted ten times or more. The read ends 3 residues early relative to the CDR3; the germline J gene fills the gap. This sequence joins TRBV12-3 or TRBV12-4 and TRBJ2-1; the match to TRBD2 covers 8 bases. V shed 6 bases and J 5 bases; nucleotides not matched to a gene: 3. CDR3 length: 13 amino acids. CDR3 DNA (partial): TGTGCCAGCAGGCGGACTAGCAACAATGAG. It yields the protein CASRRTSNNE. From start to end, the CDR3 is CASRRTSNNEQFF.

This clone was found many times. Read sequence stops 3 residues before the CDR3 end, and the germline J gene provides the missing end. The chain has TRBV30 and TRBJ2-3; D may be TRBD2 (6 bases). V lost 1 base and J 5 bases, leaving 10 bases between the germline ends. The CDR3 has 13 residues. Looked up from germline, CDR1 is GTSNPN and CDR2 is SVGIG (reference sequence). The CDR3 DNA, read in part, is TGTGCCTGGAGTGGTAGCGGAAGAGATACG. This encodes CAWSGSGRDT. Given in full, the CDR3 is CAWSGSGRDTQYF.

This clone was seen repeatedly, ten times or more. CDR3 loop: CSAERDRATYEAFF. CDR3 DNA, as far as it was read: TGCAGTGCTGAAAGGGACAGGGCTACCTACGAG. This chain uses TRBV20-1 with TRBJ1-1; 9 bases map to TRBD1. The read stops 3 residues short of the end of the CDR3; the missing end is completed from the germline J gene. Germline CDR1 reads DFQATT; CDR2 reads SNEGSKA (reference sequence). This CDR3 contains 14 residues.

This clone was picked up many times. Read data end 3 residues before the CDR3 end; the end is taken from the germline J gene. V gene TRBV11-2 combines with J gene TRBJ2-7, with D perhaps TRBD2 (6 bases). The CDR3 length is 13 residues. Trimming stripped 3 bases from V and 4 bases from J, with 10 bases between. Per the germline V gene, CDR1 is SGHAT and CDR2 is FQNNGV. The DNA read from the CDR3 is TGTGCCAGCAGCTTTGGGACTGAATACGAG. Its translation: CASSFGTEYE. The CDR3 in full is CASSFGTEYEQYF.

This clone was detected ten times or more. The sequenced fragment ends 3 residues before the CDR3 boundary, so the rest is inferred from the germline J gene. This chain connects TRBV20-1 to TRBJ2-7; 7 bases are shared with TRBD1. Germline CDR1 and CDR2: DFQATT and SNEGSKA (reference sequence). J lost 6 bases, V lost 2 bases, and 13 bases had no gene match. The CDR3 length is 15 residues. CDR3 DNA (partial): TGCAGTGCTAGACTTACAGGGGCATTATGGGGCGAG. This sequence encodes CSARLTGALWGE. The entire CDR3 is CSARLTGALWGEQYF.

This clone was found many times. The read halts 3 residues ahead of the CDR3 end, with the missing end drawn from the germline J gene. The genes are TRBV11-2 and TRBJ2-5, with D hard to call. V lost 3 bases to trimming and J lost 5 bases, with 16 bases between them. The germline gives CDR1 SGHAT, CDR2 FQNNGV. The CDR3 contains 15 residues. CDR3: CASSFPPRFSETQYF. CDR3 DNA, as far as it was read: TGTGCCAGCAGCTTCCCTCCCAGGTTTTCGGAGACC. Using reference TRBV11-2 and TRBJ2-5 for the parts outside the CDR3, the full variable domain is EAGVAQSPRYKIIEKRQSVAFWCNPISGHATLYWYQQILGQGPKLLIQFQNNGVVDDSQLPKDRFSAERLKGVDSTLKIQPAKLEDSAVYLCASSFPPRFSETQYFGPGTRLLVL.

Note on this clone: The sequence runs out 3 residues before the end of the CDR3; the remainder is reconstructed from the germline J gene. J is TRBJ2-7 and V is TRBV5-1; D assignment may be TRBD1 or TRBD2 (5 bases each). The CDR3 length is 15 residues. Germline loops: CDR1 SGHRS, CDR2 YFSETQ. Trimming took 3 bases from V and 1 from J, leaving 14 bases between them. This chain's CDR3 is CASSSVAGRSYEQYF. Partial CDR3 DNA: TGCGCCAGCAGCTCGGTAGCAGGGAGATCCTACGAG. Complete variable domain (other parts from reference TRBV5-1 and TRBJ2-7): KAGVTQTPRYLIKTRGQQVTLSCSPISGHRSVSWYQQTPGQGLQFLFEYFSETQRNKGNFPGRFSGRQFSNSRSEMNVSTLELGDSALYLCASSSVAGRSYEQYFGPGTRLTVT.

As for this clone: The CDR3 end is not reached by the read, which stops 3 residues before it; the germline J gene fills it in. This sequence joins TRBV7-2 and TRBJ1-1; D is undetermined. This CDR3 is built from 14 residues. CDR1 SGHTA and CDR2 FQGNSA come from the germline V gene. CDR3 in amino acids: CASSRPQDNEKAFF. CDR3 DNA (partial): TGTGCCAGCAGCCGACCCCAGGATAATGAAAAA. The complete variable domain, with remaining parts taken from reference TRBV7-2 and TRBJ1-1, reads GAGVSQSPSNKVTEKGKDVELRCDPISGHTALYWYRQSLGQGLEFLIYFQGNSAPDKSGLPSDRFSAERTGGSVSTLTIQRTQQEDSAVYLCASSRPQDNEKAFFGQGTRLTVV.

This clone was found many times. The read ends 3 residues early relative to the CDR3; the germline J gene fills the gap. This chain joins TRBV5-1 and TRBJ1-1; D remains unclear. The germline gives CDR1 SGHRS, CDR2 YFSETQ. V was shortened by 1 base and J by 5 bases, with 12 bases between the two germline ends. This CDR3 comprises 14 residues. The covered CDR3 bases are TGCGCCAGCAGCTTGAACGCAGGAGAGACTGAA. Translation gives CASSLNAGETE. Given in full, the CDR3 is CASSLNAGETEAFF. The variable domain in full, completed from reference TRBV5-1 and TRBJ1-1, reads KAGVTQTPRYLIKTRGQQVTLSCSPISGHRSVSWYQQTPGQGLQFLFEYFSETQRNKGNFPGRFSGRQFSNSRSEMNVSTLELGDSALYLCASSLNAGETEAFFGQGTRLTVV.

Ten or more counts support this clone. The CDR3 end is not reached by the read, which stops 3 residues before it; the germline J gene fills it in. This chain joins TRBV7-2 and TRBJ2-1; 9 bases align to TRBD1. With V trimmed by 6 bases and J by 5 bases, 5 bases remained unmatched. Germline-derived CDR1 and CDR2 are SGHTA and FQGNSA. The CDR3 totals 14 residues. CDR3 bases read: TGTGCCAGCAGTCCAGGGACAGGGAACAATGAG. Translation gives CASSPGTGNNE. The full-length CDR3 reads as CASSPGTGNNEQFF.

This clone was counted at least ten times. The read gets to within 3 residues of the CDR3 end, and the germline J gene fills in the rest. The chain links TRBV29-1 to TRBJ1-1, with unresolved D. The CDR3 loop spans 11 amino acids. V dropped 3 bases and J dropped 5 bases, with 7 bases sitting between them. Germline assignment: CDR1 SQVTM and CDR2 ANQGSEA. The CDR3 loop reads CSVDVYTEAFF. Incomplete CDR3 DNA: TGCAGCGTTGATGTTTATACTGAA. Filled out from reference TRBV29-1 and TRBJ1-1, the complete variable domain reads SAVISQKPSRDICQRGTSLTIQCQVDSQVTMMFWYRQQPGQSLTLIATANQGSEATYESGFVIDKFPISRPNLTFSTLTVSNMSPEDSSIYLCSVDVYTEAFFGQGTRLTVV.

There are many counts of this clone. The observed sequence ends 3 residues before the CDR3 terminus, with the missing tail filled in from the germline J gene. The genes are TRBV7-2 and TRBJ2-5, with 8 bases matching TRBD1. The CDR3 has 13 residues. Germline V gives CDR1 SGHTA, CDR2 FQGNSA. Losses at the gene ends were 4 bases for V and 4 bases for J; bases not matched to a gene: 2. CDR3 DNA (partial): TGTGCCAGCAGCTCCAGGGGGCGAGAGACC. It yields the protein CASSSRGRET. In full, the CDR3 reads CASSSRGRETQYF.

This clone showed up many times. The CDR3 end falls 3 residues outside the read, so it is completed with the germline J gene. The chain employs TRBV5-1 and TRBJ1-1; TRBD1 matches at 10 bases. After removal of 3 bases from V and 6 bases from J, the junction contained 20 bases not matched to a gene. Germline CDR1 and CDR2: SGHRS and YFSETQ. The CDR3 totals 19 residues. The CDR3 protein is CASSSSLDPRDRGSAEAFF. Partial CDR3 DNA: TGCGCCAGCAGCTCCAGCTTGGACCCCCGGGACAGGGGTAGCGCTGAA.

In this sample, this clone turned up many times. A read error may explain this, as a much larger clone is one base away. The read falls 3 residues short of the CDR3 end, and the missing part is taken from the germline J gene. This chain joins TRBV5-1 and TRBJ2-3; 8 bases align to TRBD1. This CDR3 comprises 13 residues. Germline V CDR1 and CDR2: SGHRS, YFSETQ. The CDR3 DNA, read in part, is TGCGCCAGCAGCTTGGCAGGGGGCAAGCCG. Residues: CASSLAGGKP. The whole CDR3 region reads CASSLAGGKPQYF.